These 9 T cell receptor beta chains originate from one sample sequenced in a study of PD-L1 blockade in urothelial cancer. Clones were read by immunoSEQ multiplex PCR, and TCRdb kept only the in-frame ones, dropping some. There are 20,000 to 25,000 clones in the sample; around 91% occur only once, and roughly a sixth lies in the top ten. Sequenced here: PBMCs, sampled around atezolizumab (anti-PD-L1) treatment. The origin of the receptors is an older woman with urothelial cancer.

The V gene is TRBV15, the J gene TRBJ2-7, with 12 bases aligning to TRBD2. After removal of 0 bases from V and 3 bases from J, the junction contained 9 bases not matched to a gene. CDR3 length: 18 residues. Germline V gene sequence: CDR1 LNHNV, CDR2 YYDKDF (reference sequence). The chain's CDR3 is CATSRDFLAGGNLYEQYF. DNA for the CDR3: TGTGCCACCAGCAGAGATTTCCTAGCGGGAGGGAATCTCTACGAGCAGTACTTC.

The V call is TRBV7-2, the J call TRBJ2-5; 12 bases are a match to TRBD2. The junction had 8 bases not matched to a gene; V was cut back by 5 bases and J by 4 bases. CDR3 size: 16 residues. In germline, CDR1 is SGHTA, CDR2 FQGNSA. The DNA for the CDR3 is TGTGCCAGCAGCCCGAGACGACTAGCGGGAGCAGAGACCCAGTACTTC. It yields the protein CASSPRRLAGAETQYF. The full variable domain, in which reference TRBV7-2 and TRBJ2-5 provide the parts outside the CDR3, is GAGVSQSPSNKVTEKGKDVELRCDPISGHTALYWYRQSLGQGLEFLIYFQGNSAPDKSGLPSDRFSAERTGGSVSTLTIQRTQQEDSAVYLCASSPRRLAGAETQYFGPGTRLLVL.

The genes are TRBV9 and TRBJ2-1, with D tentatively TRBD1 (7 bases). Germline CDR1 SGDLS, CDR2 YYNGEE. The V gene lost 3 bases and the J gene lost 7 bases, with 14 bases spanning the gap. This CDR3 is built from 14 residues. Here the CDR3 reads CASSAVTGRNEQFF. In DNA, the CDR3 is TGTGCCAGCAGCGCCGTGACAGGGAGGAATGAGCAGTTCTTC. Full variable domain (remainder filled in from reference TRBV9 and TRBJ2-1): DSGVTQTPKHLITATGQRVTLRCSPRSGDLSVYWYQQSLDQGLQFLIQYYNGEERAKGNILERFSAQQFPDLHSELNLSSLELGDSALYFCASSAVTGRNEQFFGPGTRLTVL.

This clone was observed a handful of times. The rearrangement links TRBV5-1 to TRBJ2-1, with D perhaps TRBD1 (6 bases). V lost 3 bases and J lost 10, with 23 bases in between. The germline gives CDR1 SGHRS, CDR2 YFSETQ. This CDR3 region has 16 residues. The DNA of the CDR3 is TGCGCCAGCAGCTCCCCTGGCAGGGGCGGTTCGGGGGAGCAGTTCTTC. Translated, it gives CASSSPGRGGSGEQFF.

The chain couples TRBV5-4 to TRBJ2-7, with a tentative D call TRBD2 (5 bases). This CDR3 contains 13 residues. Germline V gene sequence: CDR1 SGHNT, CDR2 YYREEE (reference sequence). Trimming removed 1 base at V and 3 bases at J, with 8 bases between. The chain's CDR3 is CASSLIGSYEQYF. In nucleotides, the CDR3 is TGTGCCAGCAGCTTGATTGGGAGCTACGAGCAGTACTTC. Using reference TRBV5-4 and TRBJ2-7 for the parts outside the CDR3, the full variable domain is ETGVTQSPTHLIKTRGQQVTLRCSSQSGHNTVSWYQQALGQGPQFIFQYYREEENGRGNFPPRFSGLQFPNYSSELNVNALELDDSALYLCASSLIGSYEQYFGPGTRLTVT.

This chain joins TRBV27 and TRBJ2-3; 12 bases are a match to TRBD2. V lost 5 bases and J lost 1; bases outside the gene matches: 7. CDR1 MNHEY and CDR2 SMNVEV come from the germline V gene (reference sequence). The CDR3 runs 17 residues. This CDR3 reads CASSSLTSGSRTDTQYF. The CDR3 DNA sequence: TGTGCCAGCAGTAGCCTGACTAGCGGGAGTCGCACAGATACGCAGTATTTT.

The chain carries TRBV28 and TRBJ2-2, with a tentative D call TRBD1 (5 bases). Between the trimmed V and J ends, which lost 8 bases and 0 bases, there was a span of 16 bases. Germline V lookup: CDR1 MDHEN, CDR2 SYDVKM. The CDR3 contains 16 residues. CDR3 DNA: TGTGCCAGCGGCAGGGCTGCCTTCTCGAACACCGGGGAGCTGTTTTTT. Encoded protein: CASGRAAFSNTGELFF.

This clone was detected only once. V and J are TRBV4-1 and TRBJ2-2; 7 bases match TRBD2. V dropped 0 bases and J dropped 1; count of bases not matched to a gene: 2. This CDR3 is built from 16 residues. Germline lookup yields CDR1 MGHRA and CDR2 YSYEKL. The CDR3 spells CASSQDPGGNTGELFF. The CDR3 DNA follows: TGCGCCAGCAGCCAAGATCCGGGGGGGAACACCGGGGAGCTGTTTTTT.

The DNA for the CDR3 is TGTGCCAGCTCACCATTAGCTTTCACCAGACTAGCGGATACCGGGGAGCTGTTTTTT. It yields the protein CASSPLAFTRLADTGELFF. The rearrangement links TRBV18 to TRBJ2-2; 9 bases map to TRBD2. V lost 2 bases, J lost 5 bases, and 15 bases stayed unmatched. The CDR3 contains 19 residues. The germline V gene encodes CDR1 KGHSH and CDR2 LQKENI.